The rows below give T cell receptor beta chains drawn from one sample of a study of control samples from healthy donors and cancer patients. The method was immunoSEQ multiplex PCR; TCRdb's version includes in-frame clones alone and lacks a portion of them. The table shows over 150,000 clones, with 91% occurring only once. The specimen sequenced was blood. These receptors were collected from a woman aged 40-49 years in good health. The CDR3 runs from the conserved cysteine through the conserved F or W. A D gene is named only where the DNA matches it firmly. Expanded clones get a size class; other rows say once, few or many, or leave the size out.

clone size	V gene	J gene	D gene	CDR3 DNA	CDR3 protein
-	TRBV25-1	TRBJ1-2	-	TGTGCCAGCAGTGATCTCGGCTATGGCTACACCTTC	CASSDLGYGYTF
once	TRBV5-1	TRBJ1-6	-	TGCGCCAGCAGCCCCGGACAGATTAATTCACCCCTCCACTTT	CASSPGQINSPLHF
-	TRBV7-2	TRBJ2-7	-	TGTGCCAGCAGCTTAGCGACGTTGGGCGAGCAGTACTTC	CASSLATLGEQYF
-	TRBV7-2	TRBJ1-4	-	TGTGCCAGCAGCTTAGTTTCGTCGCCGCAAGAAAAACTGTTTTTT	CASSLVSSPQEKLFF
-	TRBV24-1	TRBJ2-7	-	TGTGCCACCAGGGATGGGGTGGGCGACGAGCAGTACTTC	CATRDGVGDEQYF
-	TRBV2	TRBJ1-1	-	TGTGCCAGCAGCTTGGAGGCCACCGCTGAAGCTTTCTTT	CASSLEATAEAFF
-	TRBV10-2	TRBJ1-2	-	TGCGCCAGCAGTGGTCGGGGGGGCTACACCTTC	CASSGRGGYTF
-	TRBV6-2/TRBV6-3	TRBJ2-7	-	TGTGCCAGCAGTTACTTTAACGGATACGAGCAGTACTTC	CASSYFNGYEQYF
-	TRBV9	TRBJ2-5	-	TGTGCCAGCAGCGGATACCAAGAGACCCAGTACTTC	CASSGYQETQYF
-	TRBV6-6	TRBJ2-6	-	TGTGCCAGCCCCCGTTACGATCTCCCTGGGGCCAACGTCCTGACTTTC	CASPRYDLPGANVLTF
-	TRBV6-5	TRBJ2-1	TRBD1	TGTGCCAGCAGTAACCAGGGGGCTGGCTACAATGAGCAGTTCTTC	CASSNQGAGYNEQFF
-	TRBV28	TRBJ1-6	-	TGTGCCAGCAGTTTATTGTTCCGGGACTTGGAGGGGGCACCCCTCCACTTT	CASSLLFRDLEGAPLHF
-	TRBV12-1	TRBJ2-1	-	TGTGCCAGCAGCACCCGGACTAGCGGGGGCCTTTGCAATGAGCAGTTCTTC	CASSTRTSGGLCNEQFF
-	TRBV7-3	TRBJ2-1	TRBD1	TGTGCCAGCAGCCAGGACAGGGGAGGTTACAATGAGCAGTTCTTC	CASSQDRGGYNEQFF
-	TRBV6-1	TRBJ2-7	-	TGTGCCAGCAGTGAAGTGGGGGGCCAGTTCGACGAGCAGTACTTC	CASSEVGGQFDEQYF
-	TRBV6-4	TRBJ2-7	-	TGTGCCAGCAGACTCGCCCACGAGCAGTACTTC	CASRLAHEQYF
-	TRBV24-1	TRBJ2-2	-	TGTGCCACCAGTGCCGCCTCCGGGGTCATAAACACCGGGGAGCTGTTTTTT	CATSAASGVINTGELFF
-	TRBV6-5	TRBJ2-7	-	TGTGCCAGCAGTCCCCAGGGATACGAGCAGTACTTC	CASSPQGYEQYF
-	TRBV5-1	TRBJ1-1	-	TGCGCCTGTAAAGCACAGGAGAACACTGAAGCTTTCTTT	CACKAQENTEAFF
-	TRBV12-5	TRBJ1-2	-	TGTGCTAGTGGTTTGGAAGGTTATGGCTACACCTTC	CASGLEGYGYTF
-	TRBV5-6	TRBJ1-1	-	TGTGCCAGCAGCGGATTGACAGTCATGAACACTGAAGCTTTCTTT	CASSGLTVMNTEAFF
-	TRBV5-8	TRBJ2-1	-	TGTGCCAGCAGCTTGGAGACAGTCTACAATGAGCAGTTCTTC	CASSLETVYNEQFF
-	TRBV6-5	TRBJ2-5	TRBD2	TGTGCCAGCAGTTTGCGGGGGGGTTCAGAGACCCAGTACTTC	CASSLRGGSETQYF
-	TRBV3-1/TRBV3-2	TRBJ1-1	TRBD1	TGTGCCAGCAGCCAATTGGGCGGGACAGGTGGGAACACTGAAGCTTTCTTT	CASSQLGGTGGNTEAFF
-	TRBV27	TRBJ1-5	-	TGTGCCGGCAGTTTAATCGGCAGGCCCCAGCATTTT	CAGSLIGRPQHF
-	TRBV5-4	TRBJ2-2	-	TGTGCCAGCAGCTTCGGACACACGAACACCGGGGAGCTGTTTTTT	CASSFGHTNTGELFF
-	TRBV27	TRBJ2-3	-	TGTGCCAGCAGTCGGGTCGGCGAGGCTGGACCAGATACGCAGTATTTT	CASSRVGEAGPDTQYF
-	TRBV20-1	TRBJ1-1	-	TGCAGTGCTAAGAACACTGAAGCTTTCTTT	CSAKNTEAFF
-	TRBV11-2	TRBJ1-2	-	TGTGCCAGCAGCCCGCGGGACATCGCTGAACATGGCTACACCTTC	CASSPRDIAEHGYTF
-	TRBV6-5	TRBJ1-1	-	TGTGCCAGCAGAGGGTTTGTGAACACTGAAGCTTTCTTT	CASRGFVNTEAFF
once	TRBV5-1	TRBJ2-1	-	TGCGCCAGCAGTAGCTGGACAGACAACAATGAGCAGTTCTTC	CASSSWTDNNEQFF
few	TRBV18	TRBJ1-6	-	TGTGCCAGCTCACCAGGAGGGGATTCACCCCTCCACTTT	CASSPGGDSPLHF
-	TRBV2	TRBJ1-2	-	TGTGCCAGCAGTGAAGCGCTTCAGAGCCTCTATGGCTACACCTTC	CASSEALQSLYGYTF
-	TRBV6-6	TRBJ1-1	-	TGTGCCAGCAGTTACGTAAACACTGAAGCTTTCTTT	CASSYVNTEAFF
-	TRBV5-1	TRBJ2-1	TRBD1	TGCGCCAGCAGCTTGGGGACAGGGTCGGATGAGCAGTTCTTC	CASSLGTGSDEQFF
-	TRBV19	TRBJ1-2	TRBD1	TGTGCCAGTAGGGACAGGGGGATCGGCTACACCTTC	CASRDRGIGYTF